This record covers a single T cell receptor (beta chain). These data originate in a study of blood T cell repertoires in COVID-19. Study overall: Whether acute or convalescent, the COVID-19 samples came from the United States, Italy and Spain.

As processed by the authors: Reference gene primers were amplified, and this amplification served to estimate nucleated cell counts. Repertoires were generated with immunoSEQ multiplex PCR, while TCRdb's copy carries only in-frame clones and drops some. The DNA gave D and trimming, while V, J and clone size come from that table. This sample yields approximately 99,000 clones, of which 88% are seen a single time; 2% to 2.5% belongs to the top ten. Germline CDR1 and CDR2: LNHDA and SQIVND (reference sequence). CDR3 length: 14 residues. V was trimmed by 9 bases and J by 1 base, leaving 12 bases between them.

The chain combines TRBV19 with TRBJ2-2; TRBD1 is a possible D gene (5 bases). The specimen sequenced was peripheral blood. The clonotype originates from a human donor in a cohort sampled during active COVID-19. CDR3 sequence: CASTPDRNTGELFF. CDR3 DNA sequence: TGTGCCAGCACCCCCGACAGGAACACCGGGGAGCTGTTTTTT.